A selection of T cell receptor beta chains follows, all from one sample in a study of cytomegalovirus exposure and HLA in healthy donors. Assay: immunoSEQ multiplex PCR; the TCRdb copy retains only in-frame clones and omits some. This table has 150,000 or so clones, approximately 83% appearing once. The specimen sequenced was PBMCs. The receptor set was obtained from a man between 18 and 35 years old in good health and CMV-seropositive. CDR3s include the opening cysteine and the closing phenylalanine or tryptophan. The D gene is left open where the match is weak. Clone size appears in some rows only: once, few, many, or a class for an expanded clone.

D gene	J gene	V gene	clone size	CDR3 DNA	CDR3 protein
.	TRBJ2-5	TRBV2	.	TGTGCCAGCAGTTTGGAGGACAGAGGAGAGACCCAGTACTTC	CASSLEDRGETQYF
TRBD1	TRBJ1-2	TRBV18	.	TGTGCCAGCTCACCACCGGGCAGGGGGTATGGCTACACCTTC	CASSPPGRGYGYTF
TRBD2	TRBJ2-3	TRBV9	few	TGTGCCAGCAGCGTCATGGGCGGGGGGTCAGATACGCAGTATTTT	CASSVMGGGSDTQYF
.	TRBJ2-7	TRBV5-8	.	TGTGCCAGCAGCTTGGCCCAGGCGCCCCGTGAGCAGTACTTC	CASSLAQAPREQYF
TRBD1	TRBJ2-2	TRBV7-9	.	TGTGCCAGCAGCTCGCCCGCGGGACAGGGGGTGTTGTCACCCGGGGAGCTGTTTTTT	CASSSPAGQGVLSPGELFF
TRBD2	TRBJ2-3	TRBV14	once	TGTGCCAGCAGCCCAGGTACTAGCGGGTTCGACACAGATACGCAGTATTTT	CASSPGTSGFDTDTQYF
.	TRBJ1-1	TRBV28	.	TGTGCCAGCAGTTTTAGGGACATTAGCACTGAAGCTTTCTTT	CASSFRDISTEAFF
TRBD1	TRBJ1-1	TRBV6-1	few	TGTGCCAGCAGTGCCCGACAGGGATGGGACACTGAAGCTTTCTTT	CASSARQGWDTEAFF
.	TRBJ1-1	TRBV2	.	TGTGCCAGCCAAAGGGGGGGACCTGAAGCTTTCTTT	CASQRGGPEAFF
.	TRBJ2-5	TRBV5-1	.	TGCGCCAGCAGGGAGCAGGGGGGCGAGGAGACCCAGTACTTC	CASREQGGEETQYF
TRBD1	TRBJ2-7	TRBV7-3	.	TGTGCCAGCAGCTCCCCGGGACAGGGTGTCTACGAGCAGTACTTC	CASSSPGQGVYEQYF
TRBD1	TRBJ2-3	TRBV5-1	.	TGCGCCAGCAGCTTAGGGACAGGGGTTCGCACAGATACGCAGTATTTT	CASSLGTGVRTDTQYF
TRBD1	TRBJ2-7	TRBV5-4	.	TGTGCCAGCAGCAGGTGGGACAGGTCGTCCTACGAGCAGTACTTC	CASSRWDRSSYEQYF
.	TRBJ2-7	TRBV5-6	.	TGTGCCAGCAGCTTGCCCCAGGGGGGCTACGAGCAGTACTTC	CASSLPQGGYEQYF
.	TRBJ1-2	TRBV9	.	TGTGCCAGCAGCGTAGTAATTGATGGCTACACCTTC	CASSVVIDGYTF
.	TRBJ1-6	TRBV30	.	TGTGCCTGGACCCTCGGAGGGGTACCCCGTAATTCACCCCTCCACTTT	CAWTLGGVPRNSPLHF
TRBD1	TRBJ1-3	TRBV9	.	TGTGCCAGCAGCCGGACAGGGAACGGAAACACCATATATTTT	CASSRTGNGNTIYF
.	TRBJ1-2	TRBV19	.	TGTGCCAGTAGTATAGATGCCCCAGGGGACTATGGCTACACCTTC	CASSIDAPGDYGYTF
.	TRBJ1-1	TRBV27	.	TGTGCCAGCACCCGCCGGGGTGGGGCTGAAGCTTTCTTT	CASTRRGGAEAFF
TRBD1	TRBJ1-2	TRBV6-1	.	TGTGCCAGCAACGGACAGGTATGGGGCTATGGCTACACCTTC	CASNGQVWGYGYTF
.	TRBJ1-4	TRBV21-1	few	TGTGCCAGCACCGGGACAGGTAATGAAAAACTGTTTTTT	CASTGTGNEKLFF
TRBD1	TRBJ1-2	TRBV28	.	TGTGCCCGAGCTGACAGGGCGGGTGGCTACACCTTC	CARADRAGGYTF
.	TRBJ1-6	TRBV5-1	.	TGCGCCAGCAGCAGGCAGGACAGAGCCTCCTATAATTCACCCCTCCACTTT	CASSRQDRASYNSPLHF
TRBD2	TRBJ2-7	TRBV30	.	TGTGCCTGGAGTGTAGGTGCGGGGGGCGGGGACGAGCAGTACTTC	CAWSVGAGGGDEQYF
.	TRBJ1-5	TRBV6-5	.	TGTGCCAGCAGTCCAGGGCCTAGCAATCAGCCCCAGCATTTT	CASSPGPSNQPQHF
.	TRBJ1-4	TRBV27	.	TGTGCCAGCAGTTGGACAGCAACTAATGAAAAACTGTTTTTT	CASSWTATNEKLFF
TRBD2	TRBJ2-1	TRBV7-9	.	TGTGCCAGCAGCCAGCCCCCTAGCGGAATCTCCTACAATGAGCAGTTCTTC	CASSQPPSGISYNEQFF
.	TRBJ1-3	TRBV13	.	TGTGCCAGCAGCTTAGGTGCCGGGACAGGAAACACCATATATTTT	CASSLGAGTGNTIYF
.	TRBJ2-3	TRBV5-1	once	TGCGCCAGCAGCTTGGAATGGAGGGTCCCACGCACAGATACGCAGTATTTT	CASSLEWRVPRTDTQYF
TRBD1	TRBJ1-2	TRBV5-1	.	TGCGCCAGCAGCTTGACCGGGACAGGGGATCGACCCGGCTACACCTTC	CASSLTGTGDRPGYTF
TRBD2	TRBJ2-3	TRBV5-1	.	TGCGCCAGCAGCTTGGCCGGTCTAGCGGGGGATCGGACAGATACGCAGTATTTT	CASSLAGLAGDRTDTQYF
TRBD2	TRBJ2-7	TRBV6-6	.	TGTGCCAGCAGTTTTAGCGGGTCACCCTACGAGCAGTACTTC	CASSFSGSPYEQYF
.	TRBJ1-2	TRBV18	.	TGTGCCAGCTCACCGACGGACAGCCACTATGGCTACACCTTC	CASSPTDSHYGYTF
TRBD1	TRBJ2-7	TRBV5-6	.	TGTGCCAGCAGCTTGAGGGACAGGGAAAACTACGAGCAGTACTTC	CASSLRDRENYEQYF
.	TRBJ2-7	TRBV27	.	TGTGCCAGCAGTCTAATAGGACCGGGCCAGGACTACGAGCAGTACTTC	CASSLIGPGQDYEQYF
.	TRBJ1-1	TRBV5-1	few	TGCGCCAGCAGCTCCCTCGGGGATTACACTGAAGCTTTCTTT	CASSSLGDYTEAFF
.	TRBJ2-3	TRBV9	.	TGTGCCAGCAGCGTAGTGGTATTAGCTTGGGATACGCAGTATTTT	CASSVVVLAWDTQYF
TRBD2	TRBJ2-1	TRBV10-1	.	TGCGCCAGCCCCCCCCCACTAGCGGGCTACTACAATGAGCAGTTCTTC	CASPPPLAGYYNEQFF
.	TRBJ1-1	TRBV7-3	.	TGTGCCAGCAGCTTGGAGGCTGGTGGGAACACTGAAGCTTTCTTT	CASSLEAGGNTEAFF
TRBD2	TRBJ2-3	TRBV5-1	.	TGCGCCAGCAGACCTGGACTAGCGGGGAACACAGATACGCAGTATTTT	CASRPGLAGNTDTQYF
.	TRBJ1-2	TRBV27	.	TGTGCCAGCAGTTTGTCCCGACCCGGGGATAACTATGGCTACACCTTC	CASSLSRPGDNYGYTF
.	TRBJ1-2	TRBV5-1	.	TGCGCCAGCAGGACAGAGAACTATGGCTACACCTTC	CASRTENYGYTF
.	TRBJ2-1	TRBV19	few	TGTGCTACTACAGGGTACAATGAGCAGTTCTTC	CATTGYNEQFF
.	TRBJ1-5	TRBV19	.	TGTGCCAGTAGTATGGGACTGTCCCTTGGGAATCAGCCCCAGCATTTT	CASSMGLSLGNQPQHF
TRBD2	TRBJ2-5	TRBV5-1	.	TGCGCCAGCAGCTTGGAAGTACTAGCGGGGATACAAGAGACCCAGTACTTC	CASSLEVLAGIQETQYF